The 4 T cell receptor beta chains listed next were all sequenced from one sample in a study of metastatic and nonmetastatic thyroid tumors. No treatment had been given to any patient before thyroid surgery. TCRdb reprocessed the PCR reads via MiXCR. Among some 28,000 clones listed, roughly 19% were seen once. Sequencing used blood. The receptors were gathered from a female donor with papillary thyroid cancer or a benign thyroid nodule (not recorded which). Some clones in this sample may be carry-over from other donors' samples.

The chain carries TRBV20-1 and TRBJ2-1; TRBD2 agrees at 12 bases. CDR3 length equals 17 residues. Trimming removed 3 bases from V and 8 bases from J; junction bases left unmatched: 14. Per germline, CDR1 DFQATT and CDR2 SNEGSKA (reference sequence). In DNA, the CDR3 is TGCAGTGCTAGTATGGCTAGCGGGAGGGCCTTGGGTTATGAGCAGTTCTTC. It is translated as CSASMASGRALGYEQFF.

Concerning this clone itself: The conserved phenylalanine or tryptophan normally closing the CDR3 is absent here, so this likely arose from a read error. The genes are TRBV10-2 and TRBJ2-1; TRBD1 agrees at 10 bases. This CDR3 comprises 17 residues. The V gene end was trimmed by 10 bases and the J gene end by 4 bases; junction bases not matched to a gene: 16. The germline V gene encodes CDR1 WSHSY and CDR2 SAAADI. The CDR3 DNA reads as TGCGCCACCCTGGACAGGGGGAGCGTTACAATTTACAATGAGCAGTTCTCC. Translation gives CATLDRGSVTIYNEQFS.

V and J are TRBV19 and TRBJ2-1; 9 bases are shared with TRBD2. The germline CDR1 and CDR2 sequences are LNHDA and SQIVND (reference sequence). J lost 5 bases, V lost 2 bases, and 7 bases had no gene match. CDR3 length equals 16 residues. The CDR3 bases are TGTGCCAGTAGTATACGGAGCGGGGGGCCAAACAATGAGCAGTTCTTC. Its translation: CASSIRSGGPNNEQFF.

There are many counts of this clone. This rearrangement joins TRBV2 to TRBJ2-6, with 7 bases matching TRBD1. J was trimmed by 4 bases and V by 2 bases; bases with no gene match: 2. The CDR3 contains 15 residues. Germline V gene sequence: CDR1 SNHLY, CDR2 FYNNEI. Here the CDR3 reads CASSETGAGANVLTF. The CDR3 nucleotides are TGTGCCAGCAGTGAAACAGGGGCGGGGGCCAACGTCCTGACTTTC. Supplemented by reference TRBV2 and TRBJ2-6, the full variable domain reads EPEVTQTPSHQVTQMGQEVILRCVPISNHLYFYWYRQILGQKVEFLVSFYNNEISEKSEIFDDQFSVERPDGSNFTLKIRSTKLEDSAMYFCASSETGAGANVLTFGAGSRLTVL.